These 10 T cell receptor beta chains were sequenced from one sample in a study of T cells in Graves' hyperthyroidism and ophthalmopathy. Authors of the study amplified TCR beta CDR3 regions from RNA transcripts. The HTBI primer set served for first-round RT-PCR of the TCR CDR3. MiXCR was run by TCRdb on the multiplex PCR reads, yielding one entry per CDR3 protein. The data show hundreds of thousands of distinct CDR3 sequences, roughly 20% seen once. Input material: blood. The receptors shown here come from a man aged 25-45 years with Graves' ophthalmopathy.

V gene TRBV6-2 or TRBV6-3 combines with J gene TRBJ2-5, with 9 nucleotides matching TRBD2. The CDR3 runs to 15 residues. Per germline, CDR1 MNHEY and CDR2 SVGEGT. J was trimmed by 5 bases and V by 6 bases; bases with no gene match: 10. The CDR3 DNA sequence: TGTGCCAGCAGCCCCTTAGCGGGAGTGGGTGAGACCCAGTACTTC. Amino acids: CASSPLAGVGETQYF.

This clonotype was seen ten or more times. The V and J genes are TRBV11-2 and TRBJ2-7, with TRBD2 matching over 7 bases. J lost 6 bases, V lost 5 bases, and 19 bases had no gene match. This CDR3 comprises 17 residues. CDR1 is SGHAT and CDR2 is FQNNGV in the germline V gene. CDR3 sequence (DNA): TGTGCCAGCAGCCCCGGAGTACAGTTTGCGGGAGAAATCGAGCAGTACTTC. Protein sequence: CASSPGVQFAGEIEQYF.

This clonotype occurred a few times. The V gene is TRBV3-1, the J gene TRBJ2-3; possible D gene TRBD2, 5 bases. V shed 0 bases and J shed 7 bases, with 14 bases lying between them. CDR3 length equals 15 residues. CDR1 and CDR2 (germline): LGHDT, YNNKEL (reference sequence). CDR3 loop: CASSQESGSVNTQYF. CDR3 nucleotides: TGTGCCAGCAGCCAAGAGTCGGGGAGCGTAAATACGCAGTATTTT.

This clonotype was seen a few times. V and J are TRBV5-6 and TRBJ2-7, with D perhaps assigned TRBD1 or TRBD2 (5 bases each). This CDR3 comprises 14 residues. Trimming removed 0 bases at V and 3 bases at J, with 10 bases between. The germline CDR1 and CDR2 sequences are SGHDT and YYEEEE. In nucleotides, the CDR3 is TGTGCCAGCAGCTTGGGGGACCCTAGCTACGAGCAGTACTTC. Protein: CASSLGDPSYEQYF.

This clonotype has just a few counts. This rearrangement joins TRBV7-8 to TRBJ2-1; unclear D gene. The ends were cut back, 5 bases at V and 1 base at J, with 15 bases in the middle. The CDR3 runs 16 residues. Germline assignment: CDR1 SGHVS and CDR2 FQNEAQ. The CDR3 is CASSQRSAGSYNEQFF. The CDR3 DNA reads TGTGCCAGCAGCCAGAGATCGGCCGGATCCTACAATGAGCAGTTCTTC.

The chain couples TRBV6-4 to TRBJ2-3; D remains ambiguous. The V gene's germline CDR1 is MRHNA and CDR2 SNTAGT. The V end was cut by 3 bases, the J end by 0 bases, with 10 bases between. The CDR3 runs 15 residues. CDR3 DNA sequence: TGTGCCAGCAGTGAGGGCGAAGCTAGCACAGATACGCAGTATTTT. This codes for CASSEGEASTDTQYF.

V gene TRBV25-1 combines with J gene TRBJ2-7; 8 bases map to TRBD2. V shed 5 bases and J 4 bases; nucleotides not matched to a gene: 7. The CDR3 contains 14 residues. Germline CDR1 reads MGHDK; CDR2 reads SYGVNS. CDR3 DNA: TGTGCCAGCAGTAGGCCGGGAGGGCCGTACGAGCAGTACTTC. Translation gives CASSRPGGPYEQYF.

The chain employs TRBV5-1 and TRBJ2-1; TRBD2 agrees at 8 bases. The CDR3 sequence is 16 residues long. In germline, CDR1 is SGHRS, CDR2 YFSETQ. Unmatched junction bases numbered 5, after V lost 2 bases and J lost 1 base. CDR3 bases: TGCGCCAGCAGCTTACCCGCTAGCGGGTCCTACAATGAGCAGTTCTTC. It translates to CASSLPASGSYNEQFF.

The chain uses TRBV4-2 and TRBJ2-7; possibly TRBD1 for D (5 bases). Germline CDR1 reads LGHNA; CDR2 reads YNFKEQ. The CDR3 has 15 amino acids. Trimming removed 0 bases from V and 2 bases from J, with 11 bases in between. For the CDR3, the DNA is TGTGCCAGCAGCCAAGAATGGACATTCACCTACGAGCAGTACTTC. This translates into CASSQEWTFTYEQYF.

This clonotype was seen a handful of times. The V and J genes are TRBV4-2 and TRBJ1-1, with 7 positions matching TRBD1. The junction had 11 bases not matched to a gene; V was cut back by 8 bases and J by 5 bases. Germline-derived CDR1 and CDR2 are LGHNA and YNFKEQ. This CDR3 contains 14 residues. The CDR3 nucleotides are TGTGCCAGCCGATCGACAGGGTCGGGGACTGAAGCTTTCTTT. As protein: CASRSTGSGTEAFF.